The 12 T cell receptor beta chains below all came from one sample that was sequenced in a study of T cell repertoires in cytomegalovirus infection (dated by TCRdb to the late 2010s). Their cognate antigens are unknown. Explained via the paper, the treatment or condition label denotes: in vitro stimulation with specific CMV peptide epitopes to enrich CMV-specific T cells. The listed sequencing device is Illumina HiSeq 1500. TCRdb trimmed public reads at Q25 via fastp, called clones via MiXCR and kept in-frame beta chains. Rows matching on CDR3 protein sequence are summarized as one entry with the most common DNA and genes. This sample comprises hundreds of thousands of distinct CDR3 sequences, around 30% of them detected only once. The ten largest clones take up over 15% of the sample. This specimen was cultured PBMCs, taken from culture after CMV antigen stimulation. Receptors originate from a human donor in good health (CMV status not recorded). Some clones in this sample may be carry-over from other donors' samples.

The sample holds a few counts of this clonotype. This rearrangement joins TRBV12-3 or TRBV12-4 to TRBJ2-7, with D unresolved. V was cut by 6 bases and J by 6 bases, with 9 bases left in between. The CDR3 covers 11 residues. CDR3 loop: CASSQDGEQYF. CDR3 coding DNA: TGTGCCAGCAGCCAGGATGGCGAGCAGTACTTC.

This chain joins TRBV19 and TRBJ2-2; D is perhaps TRBD2 (5 bases). The CDR3 is 14 amino acids. Germline V lookup: CDR1 LNHDA, CDR2 SQIVND (reference sequence). Trimming took 6 bases from V and 5 from J, leaving 13 bases between them. CDR3 sequence reads: CASRISWETGELFF. In nucleotides, the CDR3 is TGTGCCAGTAGAATTAGTTGGGAGACCGGGGAGCTGTTTTTT. Full variable domain (outside the CDR3, taken from reference TRBV19 and TRBJ2-2): DGGITQSPKYLFRKEGQNVTLSCEQNLNHDAMYWYRQDPGQGLRLIYYSQIVNDFQKGDIAEGYSVSREKKESFPLTVTSAQKNPTAFYLCASRISWETGELFFGEGSRLTVL.

The chain's CDR3 is CASTRTGAVYGYTF. In DNA form, the CDR3 reads TGTGCCAGCACCCGGACAGGGGCGGTCTATGGCTACACCTTC. The J gene is TRBJ1-2, the V gene TRBV12-3 or TRBV12-4; 9 nucleotides align to TRBD1. The CDR3 is 14 residues long. V lost 7 bases and J lost 4; bases outside the gene matches: 7.

Details on this clonotype: This clone may be a read error of a much larger clone one base away. The V gene is TRBV7-2, the J gene TRBJ1-2; 7 nucleotides line up with TRBD1. Germline loops: CDR1 SGHTA, CDR2 FQGNSA. The CDR3 consists of 13 residues. Unmatched junction bases numbered 1, after V lost 6 bases and J lost 0 bases. The CDR3 here is CASRGQPNYGYTF. DNA for the CDR3: TGTGCCAGCAGGGGACAGCCTAACTATGGCTACACCTTC.

This clonotype was seen only a few times. This rearrangement joins TRBV7-2 to TRBJ1-4, with D hard to call. The V and J ends lost 1 base and 12 bases respectively, with 15 bases between them. Germline assignment: CDR1 SGHTA and CDR2 FQGNSA. This CDR3 comprises 14 residues. The DNA of the CDR3 is TGTGCCAGCAGCTTAGGGCTCGGGCGGGCGCAACTGTTTTTT. The encoded protein is CASSLGLGRAQLFF.

The chain links TRBV7-9 to TRBJ2-1; 14 bases agree with TRBD2. The CDR3 runs 19 residues. The junction had 22 bases not matched to a gene; V was cut back by 5 bases and J by 13 bases. Germline CDR1 SEHNR, CDR2 FQNEAQ (reference sequence). CDR3 in DNA: TGTGCCAGCAGCGAGACGACAGGAAGAGGGACTAGCGGGAGCCTGAATCAGTTCTTC. It is translated as CASSETTGRGTSGSLNQFF.

The chain has TRBV6-2 or TRBV6-3 and TRBJ2-1, with TRBD2 as a possible D gene (6 bases). V dropped 0 bases and J dropped 5 bases, with 11 bases sitting between them. CDR3 size: 15 residues. Germline V CDR1 and CDR2: MNHEY, SVGEGT. The CDR3 DNA is TGTGCCAGCAGTTACTCGGGACTGCACAACAATGAGCAGTTCTTC. Residues: CASSYSGLHNNEQFF.

This clonotype appeared once. The genes are TRBV28 and TRBJ1-1; D gene unclear. Germline CDR1 reads MDHEN; CDR2 reads SYDVKM. This CDR3 has 13 residues. With 6 bases removed from V and 5 bases from J, the gap between germline ends came to 13 bases. The CDR3, as DNA: TGTGCCAGCAGCATGATAGGTGGAACTGAAGCTTTCTTT. This gives the protein CASSMIGGTEAFF.

This clonotype turned up a few times. The chain carries TRBV12-3 or TRBV12-4 and TRBJ1-1; D remains unclear. The CDR3 extends over 11 amino acids. Deletions cut 9 bases from V and 6 bases from J, with 11 bases between. CDR3 coding DNA: TGTGCCAGTACCCCTGTGGCTGAAGCTTTCTTT. It codes for CASTPVAEAFF.

This rearrangement joins TRBV28 to TRBJ2-3; TRBD2 is a possible D gene (6 bases). The V gene lost 6 bases and the J gene lost 0 bases, with 16 bases spanning the gap. Germline CDR1 is MDHEN and CDR2 is SYDVKM. The CDR3 has 16 residues. CDR3 residues: CASRDRVGGSTDTQYF. In nucleotides, the CDR3 is TGTGCCAGCAGAGATCGGGTGGGGGGAAGCACAGATACGCAGTATTTT.

In this sample, this clonotype turned up a few times. The CDR3 DNA is TGTGCCAGCAGTTACGTGCAGGGCAGCGGCACTGAAGCTTTCTTT. Its protein is CASSYVQGSGTEAFF. The chain carries TRBV6-6 and TRBJ1-1; weak D call: TRBD1 (5 bases). The CDR3 spans 15 residues. The germline gives CDR1 MNHNY, CDR2 SVGAGI (reference sequence). V gave up 2 bases and J gave up 4 bases, with 14 bases separating them.

Only a few counts were recorded for this clonotype. The chain links TRBV11-2 to TRBJ2-2; D is uncertain. CDR3 length: 13 amino acids. Germline CDR1 is SGHAT and CDR2 is FQNNGV. Between the trimmed V and J ends, which lost 4 bases and 8 bases, there was a span of 11 bases. For the CDR3, the DNA is TGTGCCAGCAGCTGGGAACGAGGAGGGGAGCTGTTTTTT. Protein product: CASSWERGGELFF.